The present T cell receptor (beta chain) was sequenced within a study of blood T cell repertoires in COVID-19. Overall study: Sources were T cells, B-cell-depleted T cells, or PBMCs; the material itself was cDNA or gDNA.

Participants reported their clinical history, and cohort assignment relied on those reports. Two negative PCRs, clearance, or symptom resolution were required of recovered Cohort 3 donors. Per germline, CDR1 SGDLS and CDR2 YYNGEE. Trimming took off 4 bases at V and 1 base at J, with 15 bases between the two ends. This CDR3 comprises 16 residues. The assay was immunoSEQ multiplex PCR, and TCRdb's table has in-frame clones only and misses some. The sample includes 390,000 or so clones, 87% of them seen just once. This chain connects TRBV9 to TRBJ2-1; D possibly corresponds to TRBD2 (5 bases). The source of this sequence is a woman in her fifties or sixties who had recovered from COVID-19. Sequencing used PBMCs or T cells enriched from blood (not recorded which). CDR3 in DNA: TGTGCCAGCAGCCCCCGGACTTCCCCTTCCTACAATGAGCAGTTCTTC. Its translation: CASSPRTSPSYNEQFF.